This is a list of T cell receptor beta chains from one sample in a study of cytomegalovirus exposure and HLA in healthy donors. The data were produced by immunoSEQ multiplex PCR, yet TCRdb's version contains in-frame clones alone and is incomplete. The sample yields about 180,000 clones, 75% to 90% seen once. The sequencing sample was made of PBMCs. These receptors were collected from a girl aged 5-17 years in good health and CMV-seropositive. CDR3s include the opening cysteine and the closing phenylalanine or tryptophan. The D gene is left open where the match is weak. Clone size is not always given. Where it is, it says once, few, many or a class for expanded clones.

d_call j_call clone_size v_call cdr3_nt cdr3_aa
. TRBJ2-7 . TRBV27 TGTGCCAGCAAGAAAATTCGGGACTCCACCATCCTCTACGAGCAGTACTTC CASKKIRDSTILYEQYF
. TRBJ2-3 . TRBV2 TGTGCCAGCAGTGAAACGACAGGTGACCCCTTCTATTCCACAGATACGCAGTATTTT CASSETTGDPFYSTDTQYF
TRBD1 TRBJ2-7 . TRBV25-1 TGTGCCAGCAGTCCCGGGACAGGGGTCTGGGAGCAGTACTTC CASSPGTGVWEQYF
TRBD1 TRBJ1-4 . TRBV5-8 TGTGCCAGCAGCTCTCGACAGGGAGATAATGAAAAACTGTTTTTT CASSSRQGDNEKLFF
TRBD1 TRBJ1-5 . TRBV28 TGTGCCAGCAGTTTATCAGGACAGGGAAATCAGCCCCAGCATTTT CASSLSGQGNQPQHF
. TRBJ1-1 . TRBV18 TGTGCCAGCTCACCACGGGTGGAGGGAAAAGCTTTCTTT CASSPRVEGKAFF
TRBD2 TRBJ2-5 . TRBV5-1 TGCGCCAGCAGCTGGGCCTGGCGGGAGTGGCAGGAGACCCAGTACTTC CASSWAWREWQETQYF
TRBD1 TRBJ2-7 . TRBV5-6 TGTGCCAGCAGCTTGGGCCAGGGGGACCCTACCTACGAGCAGTACTTC CASSLGQGDPTYEQYF
TRBD1 TRBJ1-3 . TRBV6-5 TGTGCCAGCAGTTACTCCGACAGGGGACCTGGAAACACCATATATTTT CASSYSDRGPGNTIYF
TRBD1 TRBJ2-5 . TRBV25-1 TGTGCCAGCAGGCCAGGGGGTTGGGAGACCCAGTACTTC CASRPGGWETQYF
TRBD2 TRBJ2-1 . TRBV7-9 TGTGCCAGCAGGGCGGGGGGGACCGATGAGCAGTTCTTC CASRAGGTDEQFF
. TRBJ2-6 . TRBV19 TGTGCCAGTACCCAAAGACTTGTGACTGGGGCCAACGTCCTGACTTTC CASTQRLVTGANVLTF
. TRBJ1-2 . TRBV7-9 TGTGCCAGCAGCCTTGGCGGACTCGCCCTCGGCGCTAACTATGGCTACACCTTC CASSLGGLALGANYGYTF
TRBD2 TRBJ2-7 . TRBV4-1 TGCGCCAGCAGCGGACTAGCGGGATTACGGCAGTACTTC CASSGLAGLRQYF
TRBD2 TRBJ2-7 . TRBV30 TGTGCCTGGAGTGTACTCGGGAGGTCCTACGAGCAGTACTTC CAWSVLGRSYEQYF
. TRBJ2-1 . TRBV25-1 TGTGCCAGCAGTGAATATCTCCGGGAACCGTTCTTC CASSEYLREPFF
TRBD2 TRBJ2-2 . TRBV5-1 TGCGCCAGCAGCCTCGGGACTAGCGGAGTTACCGGGGAGCTGTTTTTT CASSLGTSGVTGELFF
TRBD1 TRBJ1-1 . TRBV2 TGTGCCAGCAATCAACAGGGGGCCGGCACTGAAGCTTTCTTT CASNQQGAGTEAFF
. TRBJ1-1 . TRBV27 TGTGCCAGCAGGAACCTGGCAGGGGCTAACACTGAAGCTTTCTTT CASRNLAGANTEAFF
. TRBJ2-3 . TRBV11-2 TGTGCCAGCAGCAGCAAGGGGTGGACAGATACGCAGTATTTT CASSSKGWTDTQYF
. TRBJ1-1 . TRBV12-5 TGTGCTAGTGGTTTGGTATTCTCGGGTTCTGGTTTTCGCTCTGAAGCTTTCTTT CASGLVFSGSGFRSEAFF
TRBD2 TRBJ2-3 . TRBV18 TGTGCCAGCTCAGGAACCGGGAGGTCAGATACGCAGTATTTT CASSGTGRSDTQYF
TRBD1 TRBJ2-1 . TRBV12-5 TGTGCTAGTGGTTTGGTACTCGGGACAGGGGGTAATAATGAGCAGTTCTTC CASGLVLGTGGNNEQFF
. TRBJ1-3 . TRBV9 TGTGCCAGCAGCGTAGCGGTCGGATGGCCGGAGTCTGGAAACACCATATATTTT CASSVAVGWPESGNTIYF
. TRBJ2-7 . TRBV7-8 TGTGCCAGCAGCTTACGGGCGGGTAGCCCCTACGAGCAGTACTTC CASSLRAGSPYEQYF
TRBD1 TRBJ1-2 . TRBV10-3 TGTGCCGTGGGAATTACAGGGGAAGCTAACTATGGCTACACCTTC CAVGITGEANYGYTF
. TRBJ2-2 . TRBV5-1 TGCGCCAGCAGCTCGAGGGAAACCGGGGAGCTGTTTTTT CASSSRETGELFF
. TRBJ1-2 . TRBV5-1 TGCGCCAGCAGCTTGGTGGAGGGAGTCCGGTATGGCTACACCTTC CASSLVEGVRYGYTF
. TRBJ2-7 . TRBV5-1 TGCGCCAGCAGCAGTAGCGTTAGCTCCTACGAGCAGTACTTC CASSSSVSSYEQYF
TRBD1 TRBJ1-2 . TRBV7-2 TGTGCCAGCAGCATCCAGGGGGCGGGTGGCTACACCTTC CASSIQGAGGYTF
TRBD1 TRBJ1-2 . TRBV7-2 TGTGCCAGCAGCTCCCCACGACAGGGTCTAAGCTATGGCTACACCTTC CASSSPRQGLSYGYTF
. TRBJ2-2 . TRBV7-9 TGTGCCAGCAGCTTAAACCCGGGACTTACGAACACCGGGGAGCTGTTTTTT CASSLNPGLTNTGELFF
. TRBJ1-5 few TRBV6-5 TGTGCCAGCAGTTACGCCAGGGTAGGACAGCCCCAGCATTTT CASSYARVGQPQHF
TRBD2 TRBJ2-3 . TRBV7-3 TGTGCCAGCAGCCCCCGGACTAGCGGGGGGGGGCGCACAGATACGCAGTATTTT CASSPRTSGGGRTDTQYF
. TRBJ2-5 . TRBV4-2 TGTGCCAGCAGCCGAGAAGGGGTGGCCCAGTACTTC CASSREGVAQYF
. TRBJ1-5 . TRBV4-1 TGCGCCAGCAGCCAAGAATCGACAGTCTTCAATCAGCCCCAGCATTTT CASSQESTVFNQPQHF
. TRBJ2-7 . TRBV5-1 TGCGCCAGCAGCTTAATGCTATCCTCCTACGAGCAGTACTTC CASSLMLSSYEQYF
. TRBJ2-6 . TRBV27 TGTGCCAGCTCCTTTCTATCTGGGGCCAACGTCCTGACTTTC CASSFLSGANVLTF
. TRBJ2-7 . TRBV7-9 TGTGCCAGCAGCATACTCAGGGACGAGCAGTACTTC CASSILRDEQYF
TRBD2 TRBJ2-1 . TRBV27 TGTGCCAGCAGCCCCAGCGGGATAGGGTCCTACAATGAGCAGTTCTTC CASSPSGIGSYNEQFF
TRBD2 TRBJ2-1 . TRBV6-1 TGTGCCAGCAGTGAGGGGACTAGCGGGTCTGAACAGTTCTTC CASSEGTSGSEQFF